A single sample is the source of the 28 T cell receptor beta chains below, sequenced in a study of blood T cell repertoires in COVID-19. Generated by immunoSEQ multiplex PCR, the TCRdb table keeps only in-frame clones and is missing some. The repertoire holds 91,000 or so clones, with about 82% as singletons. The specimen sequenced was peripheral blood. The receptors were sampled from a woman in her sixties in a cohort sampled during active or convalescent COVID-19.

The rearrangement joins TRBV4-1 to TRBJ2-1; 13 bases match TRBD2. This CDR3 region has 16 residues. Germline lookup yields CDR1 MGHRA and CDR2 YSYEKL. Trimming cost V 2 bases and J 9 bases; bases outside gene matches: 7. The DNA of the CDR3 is TGCGCCAGCAGCCAAACCGGACTAGCGGGAGCCGGTGAGCAGTTCTTC. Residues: CASSQTGLAGAGEQFF.

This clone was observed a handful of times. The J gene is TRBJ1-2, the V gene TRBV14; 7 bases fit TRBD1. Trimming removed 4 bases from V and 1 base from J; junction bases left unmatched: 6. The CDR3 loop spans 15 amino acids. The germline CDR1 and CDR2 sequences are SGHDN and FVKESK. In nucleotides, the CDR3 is TGTGCCAGCAGCCTCCCCGGGACAGTTAACTATGGCTACACCTTC. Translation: CASSLPGTVNYGYTF.

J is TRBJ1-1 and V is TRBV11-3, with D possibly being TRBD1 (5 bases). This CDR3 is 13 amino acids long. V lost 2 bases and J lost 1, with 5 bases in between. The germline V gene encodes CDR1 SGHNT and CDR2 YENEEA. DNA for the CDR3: TGTGCCAGCAGCTTACAGGGGAACACTGAAGCTTTCTTT. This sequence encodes CASSLQGNTEAFF.

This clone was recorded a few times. The CDR3 bases are TGCGCCAGCAGCCAAGATCGCGGCGGGGAGCTGTTTTTT. Its protein product is CASSQDRGGELFF. The rearrangement joins TRBV4-1 to TRBJ2-2, with D hard to call. Germline-derived CDR1 and CDR2 are MGHRA and YSYEKL. The length of the CDR3 is 13 residues. V was pared by 0 bases and J by 7 bases, with 6 bases between.

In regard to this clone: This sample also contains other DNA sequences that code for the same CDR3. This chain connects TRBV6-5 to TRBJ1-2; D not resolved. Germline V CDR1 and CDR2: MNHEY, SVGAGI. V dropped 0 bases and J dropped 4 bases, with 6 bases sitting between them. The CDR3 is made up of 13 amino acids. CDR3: CASSYSRSYGYTF. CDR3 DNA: TGTGCCAGCAGTTACTCGAGGAGCTATGGCTACACCTTC.

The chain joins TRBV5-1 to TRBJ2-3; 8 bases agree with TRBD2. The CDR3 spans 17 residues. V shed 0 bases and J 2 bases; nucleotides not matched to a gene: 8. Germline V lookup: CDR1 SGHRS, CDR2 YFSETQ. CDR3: CASSLVPSGFLTDTQYF. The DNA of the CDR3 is TGCGCCAGCAGCTTGGTTCCTAGCGGGTTCCTCACAGATACGCAGTATTTT.

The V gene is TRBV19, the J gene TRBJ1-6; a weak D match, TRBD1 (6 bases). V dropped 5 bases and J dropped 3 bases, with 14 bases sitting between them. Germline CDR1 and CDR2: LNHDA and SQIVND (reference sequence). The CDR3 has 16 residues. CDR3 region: CASSGPWTDYNSPLHF. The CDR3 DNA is TGTGCCAGTAGTGGCCCCTGGACAGACTATAATTCACCCCTCCACTTT.

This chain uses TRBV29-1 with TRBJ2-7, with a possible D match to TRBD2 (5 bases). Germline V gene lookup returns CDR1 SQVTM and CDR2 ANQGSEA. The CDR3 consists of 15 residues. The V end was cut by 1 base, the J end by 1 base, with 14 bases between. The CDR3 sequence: CSVEGSGEKSYEQYF. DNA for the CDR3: TGCAGCGTTGAAGGGTCCGGGGAAAAATCCTACGAGCAGTACTTC.

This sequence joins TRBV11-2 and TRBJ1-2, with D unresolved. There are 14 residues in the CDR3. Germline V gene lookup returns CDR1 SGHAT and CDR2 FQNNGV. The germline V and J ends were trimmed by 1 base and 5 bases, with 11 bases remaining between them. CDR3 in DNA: TGTGCCAGCAGCTTAGTTGGACCGGGATATGGCTACACCTTC. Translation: CASSLVGPGYGYTF. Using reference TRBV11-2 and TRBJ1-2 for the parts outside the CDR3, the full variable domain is EAGVAQSPRYKIIEKRQSVAFWCNPISGHATLYWYQQILGQGPKLLIQFQNNGVVDDSQLPKDRFSAERLKGVDSTLKIQPAKLEDSAVYLCASSLVGPGYGYTFGSGTRLTVV.

The CDR3 here is CASSLITGWELFF. CDR3 DNA: TGTGCCAGCAGTTTAATCACGGGGTGGGAGCTGTTTTTT. The chain links TRBV27 to TRBJ2-2; D possibly corresponds to TRBD2 (5 bases). The germline gives CDR1 MNHEY, CDR2 SMNVEV (reference sequence). Trimming shortened V by 2 bases and J by 9 bases, and 10 bases separated the two germline ends. The CDR3 is 13 residues long.

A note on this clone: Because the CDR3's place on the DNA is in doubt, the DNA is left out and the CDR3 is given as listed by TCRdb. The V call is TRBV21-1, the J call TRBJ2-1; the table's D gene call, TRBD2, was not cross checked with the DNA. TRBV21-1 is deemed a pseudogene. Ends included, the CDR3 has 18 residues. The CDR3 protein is CASSKGWASGSRDNEQFF.

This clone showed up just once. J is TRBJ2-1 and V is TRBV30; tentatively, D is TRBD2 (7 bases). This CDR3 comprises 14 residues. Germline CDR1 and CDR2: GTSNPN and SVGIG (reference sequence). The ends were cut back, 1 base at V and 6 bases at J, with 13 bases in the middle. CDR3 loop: CAWSEEGGPNEQFF. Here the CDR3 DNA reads TGTGCCTGGAGTGAAGAGGGGGGGCCCAATGAGCAGTTCTTC.

The CDR3 reads CASRTGQFYGYTF. CDR3 DNA: TGTGCCAGCAGGACGGGACAGTTCTATGGCTACACCTTC. The chain recombines TRBV28 with TRBJ1-2; TRBD1 matches at 7 bases. V shed 6 bases, J shed 4 bases, and the junction held 5 bases outside the gene matches. This CDR3 comprises 13 residues. In germline, CDR1 is MDHEN, CDR2 SYDVKM.

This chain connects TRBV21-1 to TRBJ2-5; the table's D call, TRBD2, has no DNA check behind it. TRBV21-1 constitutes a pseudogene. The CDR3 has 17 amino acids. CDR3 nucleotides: TGTGCCAGCAGCAAAGTGTCGGCTAGCGGGGGTAAAGAGACCCAGTACTTC. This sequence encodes CASSKVSASGGKETQYF.

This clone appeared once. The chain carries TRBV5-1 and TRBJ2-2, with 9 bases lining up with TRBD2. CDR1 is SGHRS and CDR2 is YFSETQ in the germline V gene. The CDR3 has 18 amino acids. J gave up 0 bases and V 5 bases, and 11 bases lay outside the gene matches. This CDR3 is CASSRNLAGSSNTGELFF. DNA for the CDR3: TGCGCCAGCAGTCGGAATCTAGCGGGGAGCTCGAACACCGGGGAGCTGTTTTTT.

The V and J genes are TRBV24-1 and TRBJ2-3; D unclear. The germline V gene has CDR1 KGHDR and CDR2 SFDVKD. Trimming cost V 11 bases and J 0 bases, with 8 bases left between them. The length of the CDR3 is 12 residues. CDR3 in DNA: TGTGCCAGCCGCCTAAGCACAGATACGCAGTATTTT. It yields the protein CASRLSTDTQYF.

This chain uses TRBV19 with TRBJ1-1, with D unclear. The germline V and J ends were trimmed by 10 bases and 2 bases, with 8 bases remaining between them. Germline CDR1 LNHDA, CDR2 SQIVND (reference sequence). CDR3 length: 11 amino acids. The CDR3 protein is CATTINTEAFF. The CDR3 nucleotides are TGTGCCACCACTATTAACACTGAAGCTTTCTTT.

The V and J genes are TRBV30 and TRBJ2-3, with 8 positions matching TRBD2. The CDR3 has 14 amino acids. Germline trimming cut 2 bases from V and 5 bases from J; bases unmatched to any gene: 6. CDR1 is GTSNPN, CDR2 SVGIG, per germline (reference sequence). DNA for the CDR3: TGTGCCTGGAGTCGGGGGGGCCTTGGAGATACGCAGTATTTT. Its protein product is CAWSRGGLGDTQYF. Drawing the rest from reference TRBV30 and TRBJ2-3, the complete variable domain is SQTIHQWPATLVQPVGSPLSLECTVEGTSNPNLYWYRQAAGRGLQLLFYSVGIGQISSEVPQNLSASRPQDRQFILSSKKLLLSDSGFYLCAWSRGGLGDTQYFGPGTRLTVL.

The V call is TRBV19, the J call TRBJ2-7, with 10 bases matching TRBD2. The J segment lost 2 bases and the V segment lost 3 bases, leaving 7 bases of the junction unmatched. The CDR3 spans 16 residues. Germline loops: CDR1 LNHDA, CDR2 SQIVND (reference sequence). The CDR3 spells CASSILGSGGAYEQYF. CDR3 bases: TGTGCCAGTAGTATCCTCGGCAGCGGGGGGGCCTACGAGCAGTACTTC.

In nucleotides, the CDR3 is TGTGCCAGCAGTGTTGGGCAGAACAATGAGCAGTTCTTC. This translates into CASSVGQNNEQFF. The V and J genes are TRBV2 and TRBJ2-1; D remains unclear. This CDR3 is 13 amino acids long. Trimming cost V 4 bases and J 5 bases, with 9 bases left between them. The germline CDR1 and CDR2 sequences are SNHLY and FYNNEI.

The CDR3 DNA reads TGTGCCAGCAGCCGACAGGGTTGGGAGACCCAGTACTTC. Its translation: CASSRQGWETQYF. The chain is built from TRBV11-2 and TRBJ2-5, with 7 bases aligning to TRBD1. The J segment lost 5 bases and the V segment lost 5 bases, leaving 5 bases of the junction unmatched. The CDR3 spans 13 residues. Germline CDR1 SGHAT, CDR2 FQNNGV.

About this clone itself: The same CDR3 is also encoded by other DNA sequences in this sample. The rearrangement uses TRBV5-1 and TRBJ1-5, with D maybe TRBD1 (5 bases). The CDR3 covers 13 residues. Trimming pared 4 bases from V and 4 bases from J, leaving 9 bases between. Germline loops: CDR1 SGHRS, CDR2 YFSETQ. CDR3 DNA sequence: TGCGCCAGCAGCCTTGACAGTAATCAGCCCCAGCATTTT. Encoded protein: CASSLDSNQPQHF.

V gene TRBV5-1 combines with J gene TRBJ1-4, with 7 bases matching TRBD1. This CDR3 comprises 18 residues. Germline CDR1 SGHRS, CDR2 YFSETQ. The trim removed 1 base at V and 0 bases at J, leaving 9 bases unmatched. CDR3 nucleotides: TGCGCCAGCAGCTTGTTGGGGAGGACAGGCGCAACTAATGAAAAACTGTTTTTT. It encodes CASSLLGRTGATNEKLFF.

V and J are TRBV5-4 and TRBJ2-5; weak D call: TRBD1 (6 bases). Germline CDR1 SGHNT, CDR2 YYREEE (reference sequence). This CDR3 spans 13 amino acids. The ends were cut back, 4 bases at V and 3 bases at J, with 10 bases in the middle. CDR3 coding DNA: TGTGCCAGCAGCCCGGACAGCAAAGAGACCCAGTACTTC. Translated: CASSPDSKETQYF.

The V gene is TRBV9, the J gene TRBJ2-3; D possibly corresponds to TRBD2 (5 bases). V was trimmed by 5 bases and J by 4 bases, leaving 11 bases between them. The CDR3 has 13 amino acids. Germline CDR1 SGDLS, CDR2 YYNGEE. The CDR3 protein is CASSPGSADTQYF. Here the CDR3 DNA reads TGTGCCAGCAGTCCGGGATCCGCAGATACGCAGTATTTT.

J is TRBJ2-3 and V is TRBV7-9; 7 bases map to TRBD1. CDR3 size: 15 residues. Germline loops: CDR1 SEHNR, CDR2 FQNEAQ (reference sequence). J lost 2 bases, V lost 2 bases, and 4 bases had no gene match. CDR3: CASSLRQGNTDTQYF. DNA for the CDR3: TGTGCCAGCAGCTTAAGACAGGGCAACACAGATACGCAGTATTTT.

CDR3 region: CASSPGTPGQYNEQFF. In DNA, the CDR3 is TGTGCCAGCTCACCGGGTACTCCGGGACAGTACAATGAGCAGTTCTTC. J is TRBJ2-1 and V is TRBV18, with 7 bases identical to TRBD1. This CDR3 region has 16 residues. V lost 3 bases to trimming and J lost 4 bases; unmatched junction nucleotides: 9. Germline values: CDR1 KGHSH, CDR2 LQKENI.

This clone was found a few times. The CDR3 region is CASSYTVGTDTQYF. The CDR3 region has the DNA TGTGCCAGCAGTTACACAGTCGGCACAGATACGCAGTATTTT. This sequence joins TRBV6-5 and TRBJ2-3; D is uncertain. Germline V gene lookup returns CDR1 MNHEY and CDR2 SVGAGI. This CDR3 spans 14 amino acids. V shed 2 bases and J shed 1 base, with 7 bases lying between them.